Shown below are 19 T cell receptor beta chains from a single sample sequenced in a study of naive and memory T cell subsets. Both TRBC1 and TRBC2 were covered by a beta constant-region primer of two equimolar oligonucleotides. TCRdb reprocessed the UMI-ligation and nested PCR reads via MiXCR and lists one record per CDR3 protein. The table has around 160,000 distinct CDR3 sequences, around 15% seen once; the top ten hold just over 0.14%. The sample consisted of naive CD4+ T cells from blood. The receptor source for this set is a human donor in good health.

Many counts were recorded for this clonotype. The chain recombines TRBV20-1 with TRBJ2-1; TRBD1 aligns across 10 bases. This CDR3 has 17 amino acids. Germline-derived CDR1 and CDR2 are DFQATT and SNEGSKA (reference sequence). The V and J ends lost 1 base and 6 bases, in that order; junction bases with no gene match: 12. This CDR3 is CSARAIRGDRGRNEQFF. CDR3 sequence (DNA): TGCAGTGCTAGAGCCATTAGGGGGGACAGGGGCCGCAATGAGCAGTTCTTC.

A few counts support this clonotype. This chain joins TRBV14 and TRBJ2-5; 10 positions match TRBD1. This CDR3 region has 17 residues. Unmatched junction bases numbered 9, after V lost 1 base and J lost 4 bases. Germline values: CDR1 SGHDN, CDR2 FVKESK. CDR3 residues: CASSQVTLDRGGETQYF. In nucleotides, the CDR3 is TGTGCCAGCAGCCAAGTTACCTTGGACAGGGGGGGAGAGACCCAGTACTTC.

V and J are TRBV9 and TRBJ2-5; 8 positions agree with TRBD2. The V gene end was trimmed by 3 bases and the J gene end by 1 base; junction bases not matched to a gene: 2. This CDR3 region has 14 residues. Germline V gives CDR1 SGDLS, CDR2 YYNGEE. The CDR3 loop reads CASSAGTSQETQYF. The DNA of the CDR3 is TGTGCCAGCAGCGCCGGGACTAGCCAAGAGACCCAGTACTTC.

There are a few counts of this clonotype. In DNA, the CDR3 is TGCGCCAGCAGCCAAGATAGGCTAGCGGGATACGAGCAGTACTTC. Translated: CASSQDRLAGYEQYF. V is TRBV4-3 and J is TRBJ2-7; 9 nucleotides align to TRBD2. Germline assignment: CDR1 LGHNA and CDR2 YSLEER. V lost 0 bases and J lost 4; bases outside the gene matches: 4. The CDR3 runs to 15 residues.

The genes are TRBV7-2 and TRBJ2-5; D is uncertain. CDR1 and CDR2 (germline): SGHTA, FQGNSA. The ends were cut back, 5 bases at V and 2 bases at J, with 12 bases in the middle. This CDR3 region has 14 residues. CDR3 region: CASSPRAIQETQYF. The CDR3 DNA reads as TGTGCCAGCAGCCCTCGGGCAATTCAAGAGACCCAGTACTTC.

V usage is TRBV5-6 and J usage is TRBJ2-3, with D maybe TRBD2 (5 bases). Germline V lookup: CDR1 SGHDT, CDR2 YYEEEE. The ends were cut back, 0 bases at V and 4 bases at J, with 12 bases in the middle. CDR3 length: 15 amino acids. For the CDR3, the DNA is TGTGCCAGCAGCTTGGATCGGGGTGGCTCAGATACGCAGTATTTT. It codes for CASSLDRGGSDTQYF. Filled out from reference TRBV5-6 and TRBJ2-3, the complete variable domain reads DAGVTQSPTHLIKTRGQQVTLRCSPKSGHDTVSWYQQALGQGPQFIFQYYEEEERQRGNFPDRFSGHQFPNYSSELNVNALLLGDSALYLCASSLDRGGSDTQYFGPGTRLTVL.

The J gene is TRBJ2-5, the V gene TRBV5-1, with TRBD2 matching 9 bases. The CDR3 length is 14 residues. After removal of 4 bases from V and 5 bases from J, the junction contained 6 bases not matched to a gene. CDR1 and CDR2 (germline): SGHRS, YFSETQ. CDR3 in DNA: TGCGCCAGCAGCGGTAGCGGGAGCGGGGAGACCCAGTACTTC. As protein: CASSGSGSGETQYF. The entire variable domain, with the rest obtained from reference TRBV5-1 and TRBJ2-5, is as follows: KAGVTQTPRYLIKTRGQQVTLSCSPISGHRSVSWYQQTPGQGLQFLFEYFSETQRNKGNFPGRFSGRQFSNSRSEMNVSTLELGDSALYLCASSGSGSGETQYFGPGTRLLVL.

This clonotype turned up a few times. The rearrangement links TRBV9 to TRBJ2-1; D ambiguous. V lost 4 bases, J lost 2 bases, and 13 bases lay in between. Looked up from germline, CDR1 is SGDLS and CDR2 is YYNGEE. The CDR3 is made up of 15 amino acids. The CDR3: CASSTRPRPYNEQFF. In nucleotides, the CDR3 is TGTGCCAGCAGCACCCGTCCCAGGCCCTACAATGAGCAGTTCTTC.

The V and J genes are TRBV7-2 and TRBJ1-1, with D uncertain. V lost 6 bases and J 1 base, leaving 9 bases between the germline ends. The CDR3 sequence is 13 residues long. Germline CDR1 is SGHTA and CDR2 is FQGNSA. CDR3: CASRLGGNTEAFF. The CDR3 coding sequence is TGTGCCAGCAGGTTGGGCGGGAACACTGAAGCTTTCTTT.

This clonotype came up a few times. The chain couples TRBV14 to TRBJ2-2, with D unclear. Trimming removed 0 bases at V and 2 bases at J, with 4 bases between. The CDR3 extends over 14 amino acids. In germline, CDR1 is SGHDN, CDR2 FVKESK. Written as DNA, the CDR3 is TGTGCCAGCAGCCAAGACGTAAACACCGGGGAGCTGTTTTTT. Its translation: CASSQDVNTGELFF.

The chain couples TRBV29-1 to TRBJ2-5, with D maybe TRBD2 (5 bases). CDR1 SQVTM and CDR2 ANQGSEA come from the germline V gene. The CDR3 is 13 amino acids. The V and J ends lost 8 bases and 5 bases respectively, with 18 bases between them. CDR3 coding DNA: TGCAGCACCGTCGGGCTAGCCGGTGAGACCCAGTACTTC. Amino acid sequence: CSTVGLAGETQYF.

There are many counts of this clonotype. The gene calls are TRBV4-1 and TRBJ1-6; D is unresolved. The CDR3 sequence is 12 residues long. V gave up 5 bases and J gave up 10 bases, with 9 bases separating them. The germline CDR1 and CDR2 sequences are MGHRA and YSYEKL. The CDR3, as DNA: TGCGCCAGCAGCGGAAGAAGATCACCCCTCCACTTT. Protein: CASSGRRSPLHF.

In its sample, this clonotype was seen a few times. The rearrangement uses TRBV6-2 or TRBV6-3 and TRBJ1-1; D perhaps matches TRBD1 (5 bases). V was cut by 2 bases and J by 2 bases, with 12 bases left in between. This CDR3 has 15 amino acids. Germline V gene data show CDR1 as MNHEY and CDR2 as SVGEGT. The CDR3 region is CASSYRQLINTEAFF. CDR3 bases: TGTGCCAGCAGTTACAGACAGTTGATCAACACTGAAGCTTTCTTT.

This clonotype was observed a handful of times. The chain links TRBV7-2 to TRBJ2-5; TRBD2 matches at 8 bases. The germline CDR1 and CDR2 sequences are SGHTA and FQGNSA. Trimming removed 1 base from V and 7 bases from J; junction bases left unmatched: 11. This CDR3 comprises 16 residues. CDR3 bases: TGTGCCAGCAGCTTAGTCGTCCTAGCGGGTGCCGGGACCCAGTACTTC. It is translated as CASSLVVLAGAGTQYF.

The chain is built from TRBV30 and TRBJ2-1; 10 positions agree with TRBD2. Germline loops: CDR1 GTSNPN, CDR2 SVGIG (reference sequence). The V gene end was trimmed by 3 bases and the J gene end by 8 bases; junction bases not matched to a gene: 7. The length of the CDR3 is 14 residues. The CDR3 DNA is TGTGCCTGGAGCTACGCTAGCGGGAGACATGAGCAGTTCTTC. Translated, it gives CAWSYASGRHEQFF.

The rearrangement links TRBV19 to TRBJ2-2, with 7 bases lining up with TRBD2. Germline CDR1 and CDR2: LNHDA and SQIVND (reference sequence). V dropped 10 bases and J dropped 1; count of bases not matched to a gene: 12. This CDR3 comprises 16 residues. CDR3 region: CATGLAEGRNTGELFF. CDR3 nucleotide sequence: TGTGCCACGGGCCTAGCGGAGGGGCGGAACACCGGGGAGCTGTTTTTT.

The chain employs TRBV28 and TRBJ1-1; D ambiguous. Germline loops: CDR1 MDHEN, CDR2 SYDVKM. Trimming took off 3 bases at V and 6 bases at J, with 11 bases between the two ends. This CDR3 spans 13 amino acids. CDR3 bases: TGTGCCAGCAGTTTGAGTAAGGGTCCTGAAGCTTTCTTT. Protein: CASSLSKGPEAFF.

There are a few counts of this clonotype. The V gene is TRBV20-1, the J gene TRBJ2-7; D possibly corresponds to TRBD2 (6 bases). The V end was cut by 4 bases, the J end by 3 bases, with 16 bases between. The CDR3 extends over 14 amino acids. Germline V gives CDR1 DFQATT, CDR2 SNEGSKA (reference sequence). The CDR3 sequence is CSATGTRILYEQYF. The DNA for the CDR3 is TGCAGTGCTACCGGGACTCGAATCCTCTACGAGCAGTACTTC.

The V and J genes are TRBV28 and TRBJ2-7; 10 bases align to TRBD1. The CDR3 length is 15 residues. V lost 4 bases to trimming and J lost 5 bases; unmatched junction nucleotides: 8. Germline V lookup: CDR1 MDHEN, CDR2 SYDVKM. The CDR3 region is CASSSSGTGVHEQYF. In nucleotides, the CDR3 is TGTGCCAGCAGTTCGTCCGGGACAGGGGTCCACGAGCAGTACTTC.